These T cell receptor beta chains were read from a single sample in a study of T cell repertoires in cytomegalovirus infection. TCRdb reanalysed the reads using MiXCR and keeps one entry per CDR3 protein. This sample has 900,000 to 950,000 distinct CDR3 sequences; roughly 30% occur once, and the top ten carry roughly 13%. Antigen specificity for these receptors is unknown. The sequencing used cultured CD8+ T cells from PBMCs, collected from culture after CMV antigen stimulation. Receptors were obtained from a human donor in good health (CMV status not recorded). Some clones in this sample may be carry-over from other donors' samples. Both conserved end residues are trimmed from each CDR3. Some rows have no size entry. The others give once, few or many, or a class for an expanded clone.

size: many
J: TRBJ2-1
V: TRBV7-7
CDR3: ASSLTPRQKHNEQF

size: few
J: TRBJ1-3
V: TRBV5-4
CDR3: ASSFSPISGNTIY

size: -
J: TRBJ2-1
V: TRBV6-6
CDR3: ASSYIASHNEQF

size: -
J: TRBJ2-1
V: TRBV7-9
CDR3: ANSSGRGPPYNEQF

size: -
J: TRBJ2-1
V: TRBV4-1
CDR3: ASRHRTDTYYNEQF

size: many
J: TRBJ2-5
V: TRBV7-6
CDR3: ASSLGGPQETQY

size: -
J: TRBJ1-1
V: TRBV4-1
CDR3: ASSQVGTDTEAF

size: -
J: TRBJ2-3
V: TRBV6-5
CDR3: ASSSLLAGHSSDTQY

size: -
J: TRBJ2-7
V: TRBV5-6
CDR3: ASSLGQGSGEQY

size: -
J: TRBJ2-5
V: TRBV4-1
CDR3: ASSLWEGAWETQY

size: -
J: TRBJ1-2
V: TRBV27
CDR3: ASSLTGGANYGYT

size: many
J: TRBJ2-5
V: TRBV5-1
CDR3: ASSPAGAQQETQY

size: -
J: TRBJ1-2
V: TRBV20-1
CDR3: SAREGGDGREVVDGYT

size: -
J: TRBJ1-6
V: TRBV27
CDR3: ASSPSVNSPLH

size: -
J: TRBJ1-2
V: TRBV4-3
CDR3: ASSQEAGLFYGYT

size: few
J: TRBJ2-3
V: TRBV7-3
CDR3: ASSLTARVMDTQY

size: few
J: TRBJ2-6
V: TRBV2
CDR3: ASEKGRGANVLT

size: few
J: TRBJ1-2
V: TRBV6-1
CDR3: ASRRQESHGYT

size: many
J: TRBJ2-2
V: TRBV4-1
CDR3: ASSLSGGALNTGELF

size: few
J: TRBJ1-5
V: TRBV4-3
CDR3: ASSQIYLSSNQPQH

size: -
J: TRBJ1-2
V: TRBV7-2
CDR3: ASSFRQGADPLRGYT

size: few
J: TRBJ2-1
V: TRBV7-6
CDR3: ASTFGDNEQF

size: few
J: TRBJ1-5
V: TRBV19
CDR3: ASSIRAQPQH

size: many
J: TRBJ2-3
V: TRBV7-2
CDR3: ASSSLAFSSTDTQY

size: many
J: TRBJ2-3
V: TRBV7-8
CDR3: ASSSNIRWLAGSTDTQY

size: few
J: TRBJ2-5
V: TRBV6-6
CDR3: ASAGGQETQY

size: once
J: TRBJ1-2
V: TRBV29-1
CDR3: SVLTREYYGYT

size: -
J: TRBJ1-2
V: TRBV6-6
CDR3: ASSYPGIRGYT

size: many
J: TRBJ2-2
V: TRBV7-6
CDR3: ASSGGLAGAGTGELF

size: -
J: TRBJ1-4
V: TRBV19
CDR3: ASGPAGRVNEKLF

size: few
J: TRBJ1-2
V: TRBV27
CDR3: ASSPVGTGGAFGYT

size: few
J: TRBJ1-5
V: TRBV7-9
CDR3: ASTVGGPGNQPQH

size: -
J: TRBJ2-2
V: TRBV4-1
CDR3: ASSRTVSGELF

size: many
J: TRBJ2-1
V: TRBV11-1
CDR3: ASSPAGRWIDEQF

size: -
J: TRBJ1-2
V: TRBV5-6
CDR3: ASSLVALRPYGYT

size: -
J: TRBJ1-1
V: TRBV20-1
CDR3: SARHNRPAPEAF

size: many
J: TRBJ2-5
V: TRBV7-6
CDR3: ASSLRTSGGEVETQY

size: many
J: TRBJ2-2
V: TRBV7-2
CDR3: ASSPVGQGPTTGELF

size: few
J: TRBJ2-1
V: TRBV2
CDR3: ASSVRTSGTRIEQF

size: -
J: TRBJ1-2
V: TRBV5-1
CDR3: ASSFSRDGYT

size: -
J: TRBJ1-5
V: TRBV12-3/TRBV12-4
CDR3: ASSRETGRNQLQH

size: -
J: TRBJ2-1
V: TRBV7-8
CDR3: ASSLSDSNPF